These T cell receptor beta chains were read from a single sample in a study of T cell repertoires in cytomegalovirus infection. Via MiXCR, TCRdb re-called the reads, giving one row per CDR3 protein. The sample gives more than 400,000 distinct CDR3 sequences, approximately 25% of which show up once; about 12% is in the top ten. The specimen sequenced was PBMCs. All receptors come from a human donor in good health (CMV status not recorded). Some clones in this sample may be carry-over from other donors' samples. Each CDR3 is given with its conserved first and last residue. Each record gives: J gene, V gene, D gene, clone size, CDR3 protein, CDR3 DNA. A D gene is named only where the DNA matches it firmly. Clone size is shown for a subset of rows, as once, few, many or a class of expanded clone.

j_call: TRBJ2-1
v_call: TRBV20-1
d_call: -
clone_size: -
cdr3_aa: CSARRTRQDEQFF
cdr3_nt: TGCAGTGCTAGGCGGACTAGACAGGATGAGCAGTTCTTC

j_call: TRBJ1-2
v_call: TRBV11-2
d_call: -
clone_size: few
cdr3_aa: CASSLIEGPPYGYTF
cdr3_nt: TGTGCCAGCAGCTTAATTGAAGGGCCCCCCTATGGCTACACCTTC

j_call: TRBJ1-2
v_call: TRBV4-3
d_call: TRBD1
clone_size: few
cdr3_aa: CASSQALDREFYGYTF
cdr3_nt: TGCGCCAGCAGCCAAGCACTCGACAGGGAGTTCTATGGCTACACCTTC

j_call: TRBJ2-5
v_call: TRBV11-3
d_call: TRBD2
clone_size: -
cdr3_aa: CASSLDLAGGRETQYF
cdr3_nt: TGTGCCAGCAGCTTAGATCTGGCGGGAGGAAGAGAGACCCAGTACTTC

j_call: TRBJ2-3
v_call: TRBV6-1
d_call: TRBD1
clone_size: few
cdr3_aa: CASSPGTGGLGDTQYF
cdr3_nt: TGTGCCAGCAGTCCCGGGACAGGGGGATTGGGAGATACGCAGTATTTT

j_call: TRBJ1-1
v_call: TRBV6-1
d_call: -
clone_size: few
cdr3_aa: CASSTRGLGGDSEAFF
cdr3_nt: TGTGCCAGCAGTACCCGGGGCCTCGGGGGTGATTCTGAAGCTTTCTTT

j_call: TRBJ1-3
v_call: TRBV7-2
d_call: -
clone_size: many
cdr3_aa: CASSLSARGSGNTIYF
cdr3_nt: TGTGCCAGCAGCTTGTCCGCCAGGGGATCTGGAAACACCATATATTTT

j_call: TRBJ2-5
v_call: TRBV4-3
d_call: -
clone_size: -
cdr3_aa: CASSLREQETQYF
cdr3_nt: TGCGCCAGCAGCCTCCGGGAACAAGAGACCCAGTACTTC

j_call: TRBJ1-5
v_call: TRBV25-1
d_call: TRBD1
clone_size: -
cdr3_aa: CASSEQGAQPQHF
cdr3_nt: TGTGCCAGCAGTGAACAGGGGGCTCAGCCCCAGCATTTT

j_call: TRBJ2-3
v_call: TRBV6-4
d_call: TRBD2
clone_size: few
cdr3_aa: CASTAPGLASNTQYF
cdr3_nt: TGTGCCAGCACCGCCCCGGGACTAGCTTCAAATACGCAGTATTTT

j_call: TRBJ2-1
v_call: TRBV4-1
d_call: TRBD2
clone_size: -
cdr3_aa: CASSLPRGGSGRVGAYNEQFF
cdr3_nt: TGCGCCAGCAGCCTCCCCCGAGGCGGTAGCGGGAGGGTAGGGGCCTACAATGAGCAGTTCTTC

j_call: TRBJ2-7
v_call: TRBV7-8
d_call: TRBD2
clone_size: many
cdr3_aa: CASSSGTSGSYEQYF
cdr3_nt: TGTGCCAGCAGCTCCGGGACTAGCGGGTCCTACGAGCAGTACTTC

j_call: TRBJ2-3
v_call: TRBV7-6
d_call: TRBD2
clone_size: many
cdr3_aa: CASSLGLAGGWDTQYF
cdr3_nt: TGTGCCAGCAGCCTGGGACTAGCGGGAGGATGGGATACGCAGTATTTT

j_call: TRBJ2-3
v_call: TRBV29-1
d_call: -
clone_size: -
cdr3_aa: CSAGGQGSTDTQYF
cdr3_nt: TGCAGCGCCGGAGGTCAGGGAAGCACAGATACGCAGTATTTT

j_call: TRBJ2-1
v_call: TRBV2
d_call: -
clone_size: -
cdr3_aa: CASSSVRTYNEQFF
cdr3_nt: TGTGCCAGCAGTTCAGTCCGGACCTACAATGAGCAGTTCTTC

j_call: TRBJ1-2
v_call: TRBV7-2
d_call: -
clone_size: few
cdr3_aa: CASSSAGEWYGYTF
cdr3_nt: TGTGCCAGCAGCTCCGCAGGGGAGTGGTATGGCTACACCTTC

j_call: TRBJ2-7
v_call: TRBV7-8
d_call: TRBD2
clone_size: -
cdr3_aa: CASSLEFAGLAIEQYF
cdr3_nt: TGTGCCAGCAGCTTAGAATTCGCGGGACTAGCGATCGAGCAGTACTTC

j_call: TRBJ2-1
v_call: TRBV12-3/TRBV12-4
d_call: -
clone_size: -
cdr3_aa: CASSLANGPSYNEQFF
cdr3_nt: TGTGCCAGCAGTTTAGCGAACGGACCATCCTACAATGAGCAGTTCTTC

j_call: TRBJ2-3
v_call: TRBV12-3/TRBV12-4
d_call: TRBD2
clone_size: few
cdr3_aa: CASSLRLAGVTDTQYF
cdr3_nt: TGTGCCAGCAGTTTACGGCTAGCGGGAGTGACAGATACGCAGTATTTT

j_call: TRBJ1-1
v_call: TRBV10-3
d_call: TRBD1
clone_size: -
cdr3_aa: CAISDGTGNTEAFF
cdr3_nt: TGTGCCATCAGTGATGGGACAGGGAACACTGAAGCTTTCTTT

j_call: TRBJ1-1
v_call: TRBV27
d_call: -
clone_size: -
cdr3_aa: CASSSAGSGDTEAFF
cdr3_nt: TGTGCCAGCAGTTCGGCAGGGTCAGGCGACACTGAAGCTTTCTTT

j_call: TRBJ2-1
v_call: TRBV15
d_call: TRBD2
clone_size: -
cdr3_aa: CATSVLAASYNEQFF
cdr3_nt: TGTGCCACCAGCGTCCTAGCGGCATCTTACAATGAGCAGTTCTTC

j_call: TRBJ1-1
v_call: TRBV6-1
d_call: -
clone_size: few
cdr3_aa: CASSSPARAHTEAFF
cdr3_nt: TGTGCCAGCAGTTCGCCTGCGAGGGCGCACACTGAAGCTTTCTTT

j_call: TRBJ1-5
v_call: TRBV2
d_call: -
clone_size: -
cdr3_aa: CASSDTRNNQPQHF
cdr3_nt: TGTGCCAGCAGTGACACACGGAATAATCAGCCCCAGCATTTT

j_call: TRBJ1-3
v_call: TRBV4-2
d_call: -
clone_size: -
cdr3_aa: CASSPSRVSGNTIYF
cdr3_nt: TGTGCCAGCAGCCCATCCAGGGTTTCTGGAAACACCATATATTTT

j_call: TRBJ2-5
v_call: TRBV7-3
d_call: TRBD1
clone_size: many
cdr3_aa: CASSSTGTGQETQYF
cdr3_nt: TGTGCCAGCAGCTCTACCGGGACAGGGCAAGAGACCCAGTACTTC

j_call: TRBJ2-2
v_call: TRBV11-2
d_call: -
clone_size: many
cdr3_aa: CASSLAAIQRRGPGELFF
cdr3_nt: TGTGCCAGCAGCTTGGCGGCTATCCAGCGACGAGGGCCCGGGGAGCTGTTTTTT

j_call: TRBJ2-4
v_call: TRBV4-1
d_call: -
clone_size: -
cdr3_aa: CASSGRLRENIQYF
cdr3_nt: TGCGCCAGCAGCGGAAGACTTCGGGAAAACATTCAGTACTTC

j_call: TRBJ2-5
v_call: TRBV7-9
d_call: TRBD1
clone_size: many
cdr3_aa: CASTHPGQRQETQYF
cdr3_nt: TGTGCCAGCACCCACCCGGGACAGCGTCAAGAGACCCAGTACTTC

j_call: TRBJ1-2
v_call: TRBV28
d_call: TRBD1
clone_size: -
cdr3_aa: CASTLLSGQAPYGYTF
cdr3_nt: TGTGCCAGCACCCTCTTATCCGGACAGGCTCCCTATGGCTACACCTTC

j_call: TRBJ2-1
v_call: TRBV25-1
d_call: TRBD1
clone_size: -
cdr3_aa: CASSDPRQGPYNEQFF
cdr3_nt: TGTGCCAGCAGTGACCCGCGACAGGGACCCTACAATGAGCAGTTCTTC

j_call: TRBJ2-1
v_call: TRBV12-3/TRBV12-4
d_call: -
clone_size: -
cdr3_aa: CASSDLGYNEQFF
cdr3_nt: TGTGCCAGCAGCGACCTCGGTTACAATGAGCAGTTCTTC

j_call: TRBJ2-3
v_call: TRBV7-9
d_call: -
clone_size: -
cdr3_aa: CASSPVTGDADTQYF
cdr3_nt: TGTGCCAGCAGCCCGGTTACAGGTGATGCCGATACGCAGTATTTT

j_call: TRBJ1-1
v_call: TRBV27
d_call: -
clone_size: -
cdr3_aa: CASSLAPGPNTEAFF
cdr3_nt: TGTGCCAGCAGTTTAGCCCCGGGACCCAACACTGAAGCTTTCTTT

j_call: TRBJ2-5
v_call: TRBV4-1
d_call: TRBD2
clone_size: -
cdr3_aa: CASSATSGKKETQYF
cdr3_nt: TGCGCCAGCAGCGCGACTAGCGGGAAGAAAGAGACCCAGTACTTC

j_call: TRBJ1-5
v_call: TRBV7-8
d_call: -
clone_size: few
cdr3_aa: CASSPRDYSNQPQHF
cdr3_nt: TGTGCCAGCAGCCCCCGGGACTATAGCAATCAGCCCCAGCATTTT

j_call: TRBJ1-2
v_call: TRBV11-2
d_call: TRBD1
clone_size: once
cdr3_aa: CASSSGTGFFWSGYTF
cdr3_nt: TGTGCCAGCAGCTCTGGGACAGGGTTTTTTTGGAGTGGCTACACCTTC

j_call: TRBJ1-2
v_call: TRBV5-6
d_call: -
clone_size: -
cdr3_aa: CASSTLDRTNYGYTF
cdr3_nt: TGTGCCAGCAGCACCCTGGACCGGACTAACTATGGCTACACCTTC

j_call: TRBJ1-1
v_call: TRBV4-1
d_call: TRBD1
clone_size: -
cdr3_aa: CASSPDRGHAEAFF
cdr3_nt: TGCGCCAGCAGCCCCGACAGGGGGCACGCTGAAGCTTTCTTT

j_call: TRBJ2-7
v_call: TRBV6-1
d_call: -
clone_size: few
cdr3_aa: CASSESSSSYEQYF
cdr3_nt: TGTGCCAGCAGTGAGAGTAGCAGCTCCTACGAGCAGTACTTC

j_call: TRBJ2-5
v_call: TRBV10-3
d_call: -
clone_size: -
cdr3_aa: CAIRVGEETQYF
cdr3_nt: TGTGCCATCAGGGTCGGGGAAGAGACCCAGTACTTC

j_call: TRBJ2-3
v_call: TRBV7-2
d_call: TRBD2
clone_size: many
cdr3_aa: CASSLGGRVSTDTQYF
cdr3_nt: TGTGCCAGCAGCCTCGGCGGGAGGGTTAGCACAGATACGCAGTATTTT

j_call: TRBJ2-1
v_call: TRBV7-8
d_call: -
clone_size: many
cdr3_aa: CASSSAGTPRGHEQFF
cdr3_nt: TGTGCCAGCAGCTCCGCCGGGACTCCCAGAGGCCATGAGCAGTTCTTC

j_call: TRBJ2-3
v_call: TRBV19
d_call: -
clone_size: -
cdr3_aa: CASSVMSPDTQYF
cdr3_nt: TGTGCCAGTAGTGTCATGAGTCCAGATACGCAGTATTTT

j_call: TRBJ1-5
v_call: TRBV6-2/TRBV6-3
d_call: -
clone_size: -
cdr3_aa: CASSSQGPASLGNQPQHF
cdr3_nt: TGTGCCAGCAGTTCCCAGGGGCCCGCGAGTTTGGGCAATCAGCCCCAGCATTTT

j_call: TRBJ2-5
v_call: TRBV20-1
d_call: -
clone_size: -
cdr3_aa: CSASRTGQETQYF
cdr3_nt: TGCAGTGCTTCCAGGACGGGACAAGAGACCCAGTACTTC

j_call: TRBJ1-2
v_call: TRBV12-3/TRBV12-4
d_call: -
clone_size: many
cdr3_aa: CASSLLMGVNYGYTF
cdr3_nt: TGTGCCAGCAGCCTCTTGATGGGGGTCAACTATGGCTACACCTTC

j_call: TRBJ1-2
v_call: TRBV28
d_call: -
clone_size: -
cdr3_aa: CASSFSVTLANYGYTF
cdr3_nt: TGTGCCAGCAGTTTCTCTGTTACCCTAGCTAACTATGGCTACACCTTC

j_call: TRBJ2-5
v_call: TRBV10-3
d_call: TRBD2
clone_size: few
cdr3_aa: CAISEGRTSGRQETQYF
cdr3_nt: TGTGCCATCAGTGAGGGGAGGACTAGCGGGCGCCAAGAGACCCAGTACTTC

j_call: TRBJ2-5
v_call: TRBV12-5
d_call: TRBD2
clone_size: few
cdr3_aa: CASGLSPTRSGGVQETQYF
cdr3_nt: TGTGCTAGTGGTTTGAGCCCGACCCGTAGCGGGGGAGTCCAAGAGACCCAGTACTTC